This T cell receptor (beta chain) was documented in a study of blood T cells in healthy people across ages. Whole-study results and caveats: The study found more naive CD4+ cells and higher diversity in long-lived than aged donors.

In regard to this clonotype: Antigen unknown.

CDR1 is SGDLS, CDR2 YYNGEE, per germline. Between the trimmed V and J ends, which lost 4 bases and 3 bases, there was a span of 16 bases. This CDR3 comprises 15 residues. Each sample used at least 6 million PBMCs. Alongside a J-beta primer mix, a sample-barcoded 5' primer served in a second PCR lasting about 7 to 12 cycles. From the 5' RACE reads, TCRdb called clonotypes with MiXCR, one entry per CDR3 protein. The sample lists more than 800,000 distinct CDR3 sequences, 35% to 55% seen once, with 15% to 20% in the top ten. The clonotype comes from an older woman in good health. Sequencing input: blood. V usage is TRBV9 and J usage is TRBJ2-5, with D possibly matching TRBD2 (5 bases). As DNA, the CDR3 is TGTGCCAGCAGCTCCCGACCCCTCGGGAAAGAGACCCAGTACTTC. Translating gives CASSSRPLGKETQYF.